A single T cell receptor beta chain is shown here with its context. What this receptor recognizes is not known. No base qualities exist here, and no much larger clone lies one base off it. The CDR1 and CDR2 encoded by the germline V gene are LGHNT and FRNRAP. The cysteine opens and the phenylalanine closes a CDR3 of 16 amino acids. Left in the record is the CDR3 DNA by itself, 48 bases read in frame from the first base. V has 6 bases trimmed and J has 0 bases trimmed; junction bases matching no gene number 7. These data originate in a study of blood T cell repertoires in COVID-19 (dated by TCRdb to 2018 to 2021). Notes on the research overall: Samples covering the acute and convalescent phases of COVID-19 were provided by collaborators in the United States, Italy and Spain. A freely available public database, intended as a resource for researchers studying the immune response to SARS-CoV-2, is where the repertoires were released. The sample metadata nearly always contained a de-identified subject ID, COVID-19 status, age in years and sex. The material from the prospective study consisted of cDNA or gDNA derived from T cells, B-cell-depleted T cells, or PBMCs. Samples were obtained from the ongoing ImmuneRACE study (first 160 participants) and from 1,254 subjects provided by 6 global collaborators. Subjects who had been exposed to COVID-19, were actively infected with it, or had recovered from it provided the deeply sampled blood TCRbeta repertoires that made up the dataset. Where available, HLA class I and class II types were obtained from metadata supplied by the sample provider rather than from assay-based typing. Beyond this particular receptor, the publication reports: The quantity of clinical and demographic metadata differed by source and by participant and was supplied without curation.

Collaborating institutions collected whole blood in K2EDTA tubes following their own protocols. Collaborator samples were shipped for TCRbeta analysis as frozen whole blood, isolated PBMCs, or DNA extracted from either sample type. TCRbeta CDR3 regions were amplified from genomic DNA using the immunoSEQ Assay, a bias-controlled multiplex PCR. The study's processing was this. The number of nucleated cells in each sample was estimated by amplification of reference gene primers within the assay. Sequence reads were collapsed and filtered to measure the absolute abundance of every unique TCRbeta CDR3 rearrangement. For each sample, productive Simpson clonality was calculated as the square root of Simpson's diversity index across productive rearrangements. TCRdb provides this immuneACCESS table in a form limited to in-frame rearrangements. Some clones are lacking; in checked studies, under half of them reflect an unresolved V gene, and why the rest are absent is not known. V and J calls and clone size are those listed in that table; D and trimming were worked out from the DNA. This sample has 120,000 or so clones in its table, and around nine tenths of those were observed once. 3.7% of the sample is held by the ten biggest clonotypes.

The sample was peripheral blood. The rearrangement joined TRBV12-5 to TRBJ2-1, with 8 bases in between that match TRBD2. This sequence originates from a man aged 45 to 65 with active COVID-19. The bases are TGTGCTAGTGGGGGACCAAGCGGGAGCTCCTACAATGAGCAGTTCTTC. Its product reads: CASGGPSGSSYNEQFF.